A single sample is the source of the 32 T cell receptor beta chains below, sequenced in a study of blood T cell repertoires in COVID-19. Some clones are missing from TCRdb's copy, which holds only in-frame ones; the method was immunoSEQ multiplex PCR. The data contain 200,000 to 300,000 clones, about 91% of them singletons. The sequenced material came from PBMCs or T cells enriched from blood (not recorded which). These receptor sequences come from a middle-aged woman with acute COVID-19.

The rearrangement links TRBV9 to TRBJ2-7; tentative D call: TRBD2 (6 bases). This CDR3 has 14 residues. CDR1 and CDR2 (germline): SGDLS, YYNGEE. The germline V and J ends were trimmed by 2 bases and 1 base, with 10 bases remaining between them. CDR3 region: CASSVRDGSYEQYF. DNA of the CDR3: TGTGCCAGCAGCGTGCGGGACGGGTCCTACGAGCAGTACTTC.

This clone has just one count. This chain uses TRBV6-5 with TRBJ2-1; D not certain. This CDR3 has 11 amino acids. Germline lookup yields CDR1 MNHEY and CDR2 SVGAGI. Trimming stripped 6 bases from V and 7 bases from J, with 7 bases between. The CDR3 sequence is CASSLTNEQFF. The CDR3 DNA reads as TGTGCCAGCAGCCTTACAAATGAGCAGTTCTTC.

This rearrangement joins TRBV5-3 to TRBJ2-2; 14 nucleotides agree with TRBD2. TRBV5-3 is an ORF; its function is uncertain. CDR3 length equals 18 residues. With V trimmed by 0 bases and J by 3 bases, 4 bases remained unmatched. Here the CDR3 DNA reads TGTGCCAGAAGCTTGGGAGGGACTAGCGGGAGTTACACCGGGGAGCTGTTTTTT. It is translated as CARSLGGTSGSYTGELFF.

The CDR3 DNA sequence: TGCGCCAGCAGACCACAGATAGACCTTGAAAAACTGTTTTTT. It codes for CASRPQIDLEKLFF. This chain joins TRBV4-1 and TRBJ1-4; D call uncertain. Germline assignment: CDR1 MGHRA and CDR2 YSYEKL. Trimming took 6 bases from V and 7 from J, leaving 15 bases between them. The CDR3 is 14 residues long.

This sequence joins TRBV16 and TRBJ2-1; 11 positions agree with TRBD1. The germline V gene encodes CDR1 KGHSY and CDR2 FQNENV. Trimming took 4 bases from V and 4 from J; bases not matched to a gene: 9. The CDR3 loop spans 17 amino acids. The CDR3, as DNA: TGTGCCAGCAGCCTACCTTGGACAGGGGGCCTGTACAATGAGCAGTTCTTC. Translated: CASSLPWTGGLYNEQFF.

CDR3 in amino acids: CASSFGDYRYEQYF. The CDR3 DNA is TGTGCCAGCAGTTTCGGGGACTACCGCTACGAGCAGTACTTC. The chain couples TRBV28 to TRBJ2-7; TRBD2 agrees at 7 bases. Germline assignment: CDR1 MDHEN and CDR2 SYDVKM. With V trimmed by 3 bases and J by 3 bases, 5 bases remained unmatched. The CDR3 sequence is 14 residues long. The full variable domain, with the rest looked up from reference TRBV28 and TRBJ2-7, is DVKVTQSSRYLVKRTGEKVFLECVQDMDHENMFWYRQDPGLGLRLIYFSYDVKMKEKGDIPEGYSVSREKKERFSLILESASTNQTSMYLCASSFGDYRYEQYFGPGTRLTVT.

The V call is TRBV7-2, the J call TRBJ2-4, with D hard to call. The CDR3 is 14 amino acids. Germline-derived CDR1 and CDR2 are SGHTA and FQGNSA. V lost 1 base to trimming and J lost 6 bases, with 10 bases between them. For the CDR3, the DNA is TGTGCCAGCAGCTTAGTGGTGGCTTCAAACATTCAGTACTTC. Protein sequence: CASSLVVASNIQYF. Using reference TRBV7-2 and TRBJ2-4 for the parts outside the CDR3, the full variable domain is GAGVSQSPSNKVTEKGKDVELRCDPISGHTALYWYRQSLGQGLEFLIYFQGNSAPDKSGLPSDRFSAERTGGSVSTLTIQRTQQEDSAVYLCASSLVVASNIQYFGAGTRLSVL.

The genes are TRBV25-1 and TRBJ1-6, with unresolved D. V shed 6 bases and J shed 8 bases, with 5 bases lying between them. The CDR3 length is 11 residues. Germline CDR1 reads MGHDK; CDR2 reads SYGVNS. Here the CDR3 DNA reads TGTGCCAGCAGGGGAGATTCACCCCTCCACTTT. Its translation: CASRGDSPLHF.

V and J are TRBV11-3 and TRBJ2-3; 7 bases agree with TRBD1. Per germline, CDR1 SGHNT and CDR2 YENEEA. V shed 3 bases, J shed 0 bases, and the junction held 12 bases outside the gene matches. This CDR3 contains 18 residues. CDR3: CASSLGVGTATSTDTQYF. The CDR3 DNA is TGTGCCAGCAGCTTGGGCGTGGGGACAGCAACTAGCACAGATACGCAGTATTTT.

This chain connects TRBV2 to TRBJ2-7, with D unclear. CDR1 and CDR2 (germline): SNHLY, FYNNEI. There are 13 residues in the CDR3. V lost 7 bases to trimming and J lost 3 bases, with 13 bases between them. CDR3 sequence (DNA): TGTGCCAGCACGCGGATCCTGGACTACGAGCAGTACTTC. Amino acids: CASTRILDYEQYF.

The rearrangement uses TRBV2 and TRBJ1-6; D possibly corresponds to TRBD1 (6 bases). In germline, CDR1 is SNHLY, CDR2 FYNNEI. The CDR3 has 15 amino acids. Trimming pared 2 bases from V and 7 bases from J, leaving 12 bases between. In DNA form, the CDR3 reads TGTGCCAGCAGTGAATTTGACCAGGGGAATTCACCCCTCCACTTT. Translated: CASSEFDQGNSPLHF.

The chain couples TRBV19 to TRBJ2-7; maybe TRBD1 (6 bases). The germline V gene has CDR1 LNHDA and CDR2 SQIVND (reference sequence). Trimming cost V 1 base and J 2 bases, with 12 bases left between them. The CDR3 covers 15 residues. The CDR3 reads CASSIAADSPYEQYF. CDR3 bases: TGTGCCAGTAGTATAGCGGCGGACAGCCCCTACGAGCAGTACTTC.

The chain combines TRBV29-1 with TRBJ1-4; D ambiguous. The germline CDR1 and CDR2 sequences are SQVTM and ANQGSEA. The V end lost 4 bases, the J end lost 3 bases, and 12 bases lay between the germline ends. CDR3 length: 14 amino acids. The CDR3 nucleotides are TGCAGCGTTGGTTCGGGTCTCCCTAATGAAAAACTGTTTTTT. This gives the protein CSVGSGLPNEKLFF.

This clone appeared a few times. As DNA, the CDR3 is TGTGCCACCAGTGATTTGAATAGCCCCGCTAACGAGCAGTACTTC. It encodes CATSDLNSPANEQYF. The rearrangement joins TRBV24-1 to TRBJ2-7; D gene uncertain. CDR1 is KGHDR, CDR2 SFDVKD, per germline. CDR3 length: 15 residues. Trimming shortened V by 0 bases and J by 5 bases, and 13 bases separated the two germline ends.

The gene calls are TRBV28 and TRBJ1-2; D unclear. In germline, CDR1 is MDHEN, CDR2 SYDVKM. V lost 9 bases and J lost 4, with 21 bases in between. This CDR3 has 15 amino acids. Here the CDR3 DNA reads TGTGCCAGTCGGCCAAAATGGACGGGAGGCTATGGCTACACCTTC. Encoded protein: CASRPKWTGGYGYTF.

The chain has TRBV13 and TRBJ2-7; D possibly corresponds to TRBD1 (6 bases). CDR3 length equals 14 residues. CDR1 is PRHDT and CDR2 is FYEKMQ in the germline V gene (reference sequence). Trimming stripped 5 bases from V and 0 bases from J, with 11 bases between. The CDR3 bases are TGTGCCAGCAGCCACAGGGAAAGCTCCTACGAGCAGTACTTC. It codes for CASSHRESSYEQYF.

This chain joins TRBV5-1 and TRBJ2-7; tentative D call: TRBD2 (5 bases). CDR3 size: 15 residues. Germline CDR1 SGHRS, CDR2 YFSETQ. Trimming cost V 6 bases and J 3 bases, with 19 bases left between them. CDR3 amino acids: CASTMWNGLLYEQYF. The DNA of the CDR3 is TGCGCCAGCACTATGTGGAACGGACTTCTCTACGAGCAGTACTTC.

The rearrangement joins TRBV20-1 to TRBJ2-5; 7 nucleotides agree with TRBD2. The V segment lost 3 bases and the J segment 5 bases; nucleotides outside the gene matches: 6. Per the germline V gene, CDR1 is DFQATT and CDR2 is SNEGSKA (reference sequence). The CDR3 has 13 amino acids. This CDR3 is CSASLGRLETQYF. The DNA for the CDR3 is TGCAGTGCTAGTCTCGGGAGGCTCGAGACCCAGTACTTC.

J is TRBJ2-1 and V is TRBV28, with unresolved D. The CDR3 is 13 residues long. Germline V gene lookup returns CDR1 MDHEN and CDR2 SYDVKM. V was clipped by 1 base and J by 7 bases, with 8 bases between them. The CDR3 coding sequence is TGTGCCAGCAGTTTATTGCAGACTAATGAGCAGTTCTTC. This gives the protein CASSLLQTNEQFF.

This clone occurred a few times. The junction departs from the called germline gene at one end, perhaps through a read error. The chain employs TRBV14 and TRBJ1-6; D gene unclear. The CDR3 loop spans 13 amino acids. The germline gives CDR1 SGHDN, CDR2 FVKESK. The CDR3 region is CASSQDIWASPNF. CDR3 in DNA: TGTGCCAGCAGCCAAGATATCTGGGCCTCTCCAAACTTT.

V and J are TRBV7-9 and TRBJ2-1; D might be TRBD2 (5 bases). V dropped 1 base and J dropped 7 bases, with 17 bases sitting between them. The CDR3 loop spans 16 amino acids. CDR1 and CDR2 (germline): SEHNR, FQNEAQ (reference sequence). CDR3 amino acids: CASSLVSLVSGNEQFF. In nucleotides, the CDR3 is TGTGCCAGCAGCTTAGTATCTCTAGTATCGGGGAATGAGCAGTTCTTC.

The chain couples TRBV5-1 to TRBJ1-1, with 8 bases that match TRBD1. This CDR3 contains 15 residues. Looked up from germline, CDR1 is SGHRS and CDR2 is YFSETQ. The J segment lost 4 bases and the V segment lost 4 bases, leaving 9 bases of the junction unmatched. CDR3 in DNA: TGCGCCAGCAGCCCCGGACAGGGATCACTCACTGAAGCTTTCTTT. Its translation: CASSPGQGSLTEAFF.

The chain joins TRBV7-6 to TRBJ2-1, with 7 bases that match TRBD2. The junction had 7 bases not matched to a gene; V was cut back by 0 bases and J by 2 bases. This CDR3 is built from 17 residues. Germline values: CDR1 SGHVS, CDR2 FNYEAQ. The CDR3 DNA reads TGTGCCAGCAGCTTAGCTCCGGCGGGAGTAACCTACAATGAGCAGTTCTTC. This gives the protein CASSLAPAGVTYNEQFF.

The V gene is TRBV6-5, the J gene TRBJ1-2; TRBD1 matches 8 bases. CDR3 size: 14 residues. Germline V gene sequence: CDR1 MNHEY, CDR2 SVGAGI. Trimming took 0 bases from V and 6 from J; bases not matched to a gene: 3. CDR3 nucleotides: TGTGCCAGCAGTTACTCGGAACAGGGGGATGGCTACACCTTC. This encodes CASSYSEQGDGYTF.

The gene calls are TRBV5-5 and TRBJ1-4, with D possibly TRBD1 on 6 matching bases. The CDR3 contains 17 residues. Germline CDR1 SGHKS, CDR2 YYEKEE (reference sequence). The V and J ends lost 0 bases and 5 bases respectively, with 17 bases between them. The CDR3 bases are TGTGCCAGCAGCTTGGAGAGTGATTACAGGGTAAATGAAAAACTGTTTTTT. Amino acids: CASSLESDYRVNEKLFF.

The chain recombines TRBV27 with TRBJ2-7; 9 nucleotides match TRBD2. Per the germline V gene, CDR1 is MNHEY and CDR2 is SMNVEV (reference sequence). CDR3 length equals 16 residues. V was clipped by 6 bases and J by 4 bases; unmatched bases: 13. The DNA of the CDR3 is TGTGCCAGCAGCATGGGACTAGCAGAATCTGGGTACGAGCAGTACTTC. Translated, it gives CASSMGLAESGYEQYF.

The chain uses TRBV5-8 and TRBJ2-1; 7 bases are a match to TRBD2. V dropped 0 bases and J dropped 3; count of bases not matched to a gene: 3. The CDR3 totals 15 residues. Germline V gene data show CDR1 as SGHTS and CDR2 as YDEGEE. CDR3 sequence reads: CASSLGLADYNEQFF. CDR3 coding DNA: TGTGCCAGCAGCTTGGGGCTAGCGGACTACAATGAGCAGTTCTTC.

The J gene is TRBJ1-4, the V gene TRBV6-1, with D perhaps TRBD1 (6 bases). Germline V gene data show CDR1 as MNHNS and CDR2 as SASEGT. The CDR3 is 15 residues long. Trimming stripped 2 bases from V and 8 bases from J, with 15 bases between. The chain's CDR3 is CASSEPQGLREKLFF. CDR3 bases: TGTGCCAGCAGTGAACCCCAGGGGCTTCGGGAAAAACTGTTTTTT.

The CDR3 reads CASGGLTYNEQFF. The CDR3 region has the DNA TGTGCCAGCGGGGGCTTGACCTACAATGAGCAGTTCTTC. This rearrangement joins TRBV28 to TRBJ2-1; D may be TRBD1 (6 bases). V lost 8 bases and J 2 bases, leaving 10 bases between the germline ends. This CDR3 has 13 amino acids. Germline V lookup: CDR1 MDHEN, CDR2 SYDVKM.

The rearrangement links TRBV6-6 to TRBJ1-6; D call uncertain. Germline V gene sequence: CDR1 MNHNY, CDR2 SVGAGI (reference sequence). V lost 4 bases, J lost 9 bases, and 19 bases lay in between. This CDR3 has 16 residues. The CDR3 sequence is CASSFASGKVGSPLHF. The CDR3 bases are TGTGCCAGCAGTTTCGCCTCCGGGAAGGTTGGTTCACCCCTCCACTTT.

The chain is built from TRBV7-9 and TRBJ1-2; perhaps TRBD1 as D (5 bases). V shed 1 base and J shed 6 bases, with 6 bases lying between them. CDR1 is SEHNR and CDR2 is FQNEAQ in the germline V gene (reference sequence). CDR3 length: 12 residues. DNA for the CDR3: TGTGCCAGCAGCTTAGAGGGGAATGGCTACACCTTC. Amino acid sequence: CASSLEGNGYTF.

This clone was recorded at least ten times. Written as DNA, the CDR3 is TGTGCCAGTCTAACACTAGATTCGAACACTGAAGCTTTCTTT. Its translation is CASLTLDSNTEAFF. V and J are TRBV19 and TRBJ1-1; D uncertain. Germline V CDR1 and CDR2: LNHDA, SQIVND (reference sequence). The V end was cut by 8 bases, the J end by 1 base, with 14 bases between. CDR3 size: 14 residues.